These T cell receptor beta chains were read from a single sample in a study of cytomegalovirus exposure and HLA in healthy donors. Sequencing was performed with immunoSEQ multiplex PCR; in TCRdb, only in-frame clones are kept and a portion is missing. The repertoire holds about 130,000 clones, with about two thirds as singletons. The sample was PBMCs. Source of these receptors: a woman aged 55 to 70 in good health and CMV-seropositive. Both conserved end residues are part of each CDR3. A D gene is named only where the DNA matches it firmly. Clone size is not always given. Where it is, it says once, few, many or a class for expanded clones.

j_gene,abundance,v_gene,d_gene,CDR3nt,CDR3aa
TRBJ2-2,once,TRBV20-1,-,TGCAGTGCTAGAAAAGGGGCGGAGCTGTTTTTT,CSARKGAELFF
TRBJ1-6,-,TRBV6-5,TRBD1,TGTGCCAGCAGTTCTCCGGCAGGGGGACATAATTCACCCCTCCACTTT,CASSSPAGGHNSPLHF
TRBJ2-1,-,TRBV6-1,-,TGTGCCAGCAGTGTCCTGGCATCGGGTTACAATGAGCAGTTCTTC,CASSVLASGYNEQFF
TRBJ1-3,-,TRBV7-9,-,TGTGCCAGCAGCTCTCCCCGCTCTGGAAACACCATATATTTT,CASSSPRSGNTIYF
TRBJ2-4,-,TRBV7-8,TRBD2,TGTGCCAGCAGCCGGCCAACGCTACTAGCGGGGGGGGAGAACATTCAGTACTTC,CASSRPTLLAGGENIQYF
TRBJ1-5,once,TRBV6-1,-,TGTGCCAGCAGTGAACAAGGGGCAGGTAATCAGCCCCAGCATTTT,CASSEQGAGNQPQHF
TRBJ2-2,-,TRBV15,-,TGTGCCACCAGCAGAGAAGAGGTGACCGGGGAGCTGTTTTTT,CATSREEVTGELFF
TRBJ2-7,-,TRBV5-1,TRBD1,TGCGCCAGCAGCCCTTGGGACAGCTACGAGCAGTACTTC,CASSPWDSYEQYF
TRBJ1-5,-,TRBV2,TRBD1,TGTGCCAGCAGTGAGGGACAGGGCGGGACAAGCAATCAGCCCCAGCATTTT,CASSEGQGGTSNQPQHF
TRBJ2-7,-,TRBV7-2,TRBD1,TGTGCCAGCAGCCTCAGGACAGGCCGGACGGACGAGCAGTACTTC,CASSLRTGRTDEQYF
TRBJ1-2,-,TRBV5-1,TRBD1,TGCGCCAGCAGCTTAGAACTCGGGACAGGCTATGATGGCTACACCTTC,CASSLELGTGYDGYTF
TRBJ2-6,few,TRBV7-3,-,TGTGCCAGCAGCTTCGGGGGAGATGGGGCCAACGTCCTGACTTTC,CASSFGGDGANVLTF
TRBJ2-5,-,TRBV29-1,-,TGCAGCGTTGGCAGAAACCAAGAGACCCAGTACTTC,CSVGRNQETQYF
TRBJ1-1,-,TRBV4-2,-,TGTGCCAGCAGCCCCGGCGGCAGGCGGGGGACTGAAGCTTTCTTT,CASSPGGRRGTEAFF
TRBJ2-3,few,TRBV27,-,TGTGCCAGCAGTTTAAAGAAGGGGGGCACAGATACGCAGTATTTT,CASSLKKGGTDTQYF
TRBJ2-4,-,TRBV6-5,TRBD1,TGTGCCAGCAGAGGACAGGGTGAAAACATTCAGTACTTC,CASRGQGENIQYF
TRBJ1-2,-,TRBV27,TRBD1,TGTGCCAGCGGACAGGGTTTTGGCTACACCTTC,CASGQGFGYTF
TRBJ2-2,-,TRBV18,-,TGTGCCAGCTCACCACGCCGGACCGGGGAGCTGTTTTTT,CASSPRRTGELFF
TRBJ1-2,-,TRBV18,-,TGTGCCAGCTCACCCTCCCAGGAAAGAGGCTACACCTTC,CASSPSQERGYTF
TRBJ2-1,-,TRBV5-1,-,TGCGCCAGCCGCGGAAAGTATGAGCAGTTCTTC,CASRGKYEQFF
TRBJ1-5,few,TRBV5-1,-,TGCGCCAGCAGACTCAGTGAGGGAAACAATCAGCCCCAGCATTTT,CASRLSEGNNQPQHF
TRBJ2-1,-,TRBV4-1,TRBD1,TGCGCCAGCAGCCAATCCACAGGGGGCAATGAGCAGTTCTTC,CASSQSTGGNEQFF
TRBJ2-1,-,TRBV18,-,TGTGCCAGCTCACCCATGGGGGGTAGGGATGAGCAGTTCTTC,CASSPMGGRDEQFF
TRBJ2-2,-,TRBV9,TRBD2,TGTGCCAGCAGCCCCGGGACTAGCTTTGCCGGGGAGCTGTTTTTT,CASSPGTSFAGELFF
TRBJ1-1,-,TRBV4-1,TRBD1,TGCGCCAGCAGCCCTCTACAGGGGGCGACCACTGAAGCTTTCTTT,CASSPLQGATTEAFF
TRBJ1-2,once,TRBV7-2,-,TGTGCCAGCAGCTTACAGGGGTCTGGAGCTGGATTCTATGGCTACACCTTC,CASSLQGSGAGFYGYTF
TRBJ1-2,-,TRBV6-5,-,TGTGCCAGCAGGTCCCAGGGGCGCTGGGGCTACACCTTC,CASRSQGRWGYTF
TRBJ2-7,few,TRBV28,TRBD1,TGTGCCAGCAGTTTAATTTTGTCGGGACAGGGAGGGGACGAGCAGTACTTC,CASSLILSGQGGDEQYF
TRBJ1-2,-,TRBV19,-,TGTGCCAGTAGTAACCTACCCTATGGCTACACCTTC,CASSNLPYGYTF
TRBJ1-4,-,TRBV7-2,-,TGTGCCAGCAGCTCCAGGCGGGCCCGGGATGAAAAACTGTTTTTT,CASSSRRARDEKLFF
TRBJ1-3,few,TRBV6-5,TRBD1,TGTGCCAGCAGTTACACCTTACAGGGGACTGGAAACACCATATATTTT,CASSYTLQGTGNTIYF
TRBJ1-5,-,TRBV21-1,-,TGTGCCAGCAGCGCCGGACAGCACAATCAGCCCCAGCATTTT,CASSAGQHNQPQHF